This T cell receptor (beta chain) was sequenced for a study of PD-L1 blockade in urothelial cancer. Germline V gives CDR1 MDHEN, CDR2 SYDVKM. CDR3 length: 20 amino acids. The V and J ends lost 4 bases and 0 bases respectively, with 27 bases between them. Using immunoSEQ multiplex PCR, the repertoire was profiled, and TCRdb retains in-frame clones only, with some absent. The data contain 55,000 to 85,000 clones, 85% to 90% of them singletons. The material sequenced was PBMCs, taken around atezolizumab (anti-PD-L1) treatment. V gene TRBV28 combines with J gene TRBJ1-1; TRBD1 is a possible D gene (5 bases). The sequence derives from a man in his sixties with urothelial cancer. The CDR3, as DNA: TGTGCCAGCAGTTCTTTAAGGGGACTACGCCTCTCGGGAATGAACACTGAAGCTTTCTTT. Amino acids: CASSSLRGLRLSGMNTEAFF.